Listed below are T cell receptor beta chains from one sample, sequenced in a study of T-cell reconstitution after alpha-beta-depleted transplantation in children. TCRdb recomputed calls from the PCR reads with MiXCR, one row per CDR3 protein. The profile shows a few hundred thousand distinct CDR3 sequences, about an eighth of them singletons. Sequencing was performed on PBMCs from the stem cell graft donor, taken from the stem cell graft. The receptor set was obtained from a human donor who donated a stem cell graft to a child with combined immunodeficiency. Both conserved end residues are part of each CDR3. The D gene is left open where the match is weak. The size entry is marked missing in some rows and otherwise reads once, few, many or a size class.

>TRBJ2-7|many|TRBV6-6|11|-
CASSWNYEQYF
TGTGCCAGCAGTTGGAACTACGAGCAGTACTTC
>TRBJ2-2|many|TRBV29-1|12|TRBD2
CSVYGGAGELFF
TGCAGCGTGTACGGGGGGGCCGGGGAGCTGTTTTTT
>TRBJ1-1|-|TRBV20-1|15|-
CSAREMWRMNTEAFF
TGCAGTGCTAGAGAGATGTGGCGGATGAACACTGAAGCTTTCTTT
>TRBJ2-7|-|TRBV5-1|14|TRBD1
CASVYRGTVYEQYF
TGCGCCAGCGTCTACAGGGGAACTGTCTACGAGCAGTACTTC
>TRBJ2-7|few|TRBV7-2|16|TRBD2
CASSFGISGDIYEQYF
TGTGCCAGCAGCTTTGGGATTAGCGGGGACATCTACGAGCAGTACTTC
>TRBJ2-7|few|TRBV6-2/TRBV6-3|14|-
CASSPTSPHYEQYF
TGTGCCAGCAGCCCGACCTCGCCACATTACGAGCAGTACTTC
>TRBJ2-7|-|TRBV3-1|13|-
CASSPASRYEQYF
TGTGCCAGCAGCCCGGCTAGCCGCTACGAGCAGTACTTC
>TRBJ1-1|few|TRBV24-1|13|TRBD1
CATSDIGTGSAFF
TGTGCCACCAGTGATATAGGGACAGGGAGCGCTTTCTTT
>TRBJ2-1|few|TRBV6-2/TRBV6-3|23|TRBD2
CASSYSSPLSGGYRPSSYNEQFF
TGTGCCAGCAGTTACTCGAGCCCCCTTAGCGGGGGGTACCGACCTAGCTCCTACAATGAGCAGTTCTTC
>TRBJ2-2|many|TRBV12-5|14|-
CASARGPNTGELFF
TGTGCTAGTGCTCGGGGGCCGAACACCGGGGAGCTGTTTTTT
>TRBJ2-3|many|TRBV12-3/TRBV12-4|16|TRBD2
CASSFGTSGGTDTQYF
TGTGCCAGCAGTTTCGGGACTAGCGGGGGCACAGATACGCAGTATTTT
>TRBJ2-1|many|TRBV19|15|TRBD2
CASSMGGRSYNEQFF
TGTGCCAGTAGTATGGGCGGGAGGTCTTACAATGAGCAGTTCTTC
>TRBJ2-5|-|TRBV9|15|-
CASSVGAGIGETQYF
TGTGCCAGCAGCGTAGGTGCGGGCATTGGGGAGACCCAGTACTTC
>TRBJ1-3|-|TRBV3-1|13|-
CASSPEYGNTIYF
TGTGCCAGCAGCCCCGAGTACGGAAACACCATATATTTT
>TRBJ2-4|few|TRBV5-6|19|TRBD2
CASSFRSGGGASSKNIQYF
TGTGCCAGCAGCTTTCGATCTGGCGGGGGGGCCTCCTCCAAAAACATTCAGTACTTC
>TRBJ2-2|few|TRBV24-1|16|-
CATSDSEGWRTGELFF
TGTGCCACCAGTGATTCGGAAGGGTGGAGGACCGGGGAGCTGTTTTTT
>TRBJ2-1|few|TRBV27|16|TRBD2
CASTPGALAGGYEQFF
TGTGCCAGCACCCCAGGAGCACTAGCGGGAGGATATGAGCAGTTCTTC
>TRBJ2-1|-|TRBV7-2|16|-
CASSLASIGFRDEQFF
TGTGCCAGCAGCTTAGCGAGTATCGGGTTCAGGGACGAGCAGTTCTTC
>TRBJ2-3|many|TRBV24-1|16|TRBD2
CATSGGTSEFTDTQYF
TGTGCCACCAGTGGCGGGACTAGCGAGTTCACAGATACGCAGTATTTT
>TRBJ2-5|-|TRBV4-1|14|-
CASSQDPRKETQYF
TGCGCCAGCAGCCAAGATCCCAGAAAAGAGACCCAGTACTTC
>TRBJ2-1|many|TRBV12-3/TRBV12-4|16|-
CASRSTWGSPHNEQFF
TGTGCCAGCAGATCAACATGGGGGAGCCCACACAATGAGCAGTTCTTC
>TRBJ1-6|-|TRBV15|16|-
CATSRGRVSYNSPLHF
TGTGCCACCAGCAGAGGACGGGTCAGCTATAATTCACCCCTCCACTTT
>TRBJ2-3|few|TRBV3-1|14|TRBD1
CASGDSSESDTQYF
TGTGCCAGCGGGGACAGTTCGGAATCAGATACGCAGTATTTT
>TRBJ2-1|few|TRBV7-9|13|-
CASSRGVAGEQFF
TGTGCCAGCAGCCGAGGGGTAGCTGGTGAGCAGTTCTTC
>TRBJ1-5|-|TRBV12-3/TRBV12-4|14|-
CASSLVREGQPQHF
TGTGCCAGCAGTTTAGTCAGGGAGGGTCAGCCCCAGCATTTT
>TRBJ1-3|few|TRBV12-3/TRBV12-4|16|-
CASTLGGPSSGNTIYF
TGTGCCAGCACCCTAGGGGGGCCAAGCTCTGGAAACACCATATATTTT
>TRBJ2-5|-|TRBV11-3|15|-
CASSLGVGHQETQYF
TGTGCCAGCAGCTTAGGAGTAGGGCATCAAGAGACCCAGTACTTC
>TRBJ2-1|-|TRBV7-2|14|-
CASSARGYDNEQFF
TGTGCCAGCAGCGCGAGGGGCTATGACAATGAGCAGTTCTTC
>TRBJ2-7|many|TRBV11-2|14|-
CASSLGRGMSEQYF
TGTGCCAGCAGCTTGGGTAGGGGAATGTCCGAGCAGTACTTC
>TRBJ2-2|-|TRBV5-5|14|-
CASSMDTNTGELFF
TGTGCCAGCAGCATGGACACAAACACCGGGGAGCTGTTTTTT
>TRBJ2-2|-|TRBV12-3/TRBV12-4|17|-
CASSLRSRQLNTGELFF
TGTGCCAGCAGTTTACGATCTCGGCAGCTGAACACCGGGGAGCTGTTTTTT
>TRBJ2-5|many|TRBV20-1|17|-
CSARGSVTPGRRETQYF
TGCAGTGCTAGAGGGTCGGTAACTCCGGGGCGACGAGAGACCCAGTACTTC
>TRBJ1-2|-|TRBV7-8|14|-
CASSFTGEPYGYTF
TGTGCCAGCAGCTTCACCGGGGAACCCTATGGCTACACCTTC
>TRBJ2-1|many|TRBV5-4|20|TRBD1
CASSSRGQGPFISSYNEQFF
TGTGCCAGCAGCTCCCGCGGACAGGGTCCCTTCATATCCTCCTACAATGAGCAGTTCTTC
>TRBJ1-4|many|TRBV27|15|-
CASSSLTRFNEKLFF
TGTGCCAGCAGTTCTTTGACGAGATTCAATGAAAAACTGTTTTTT
>TRBJ2-7|-|TRBV4-3|17|TRBD1
CASSPAPGTGSTYEQYF
TGCGCCAGCAGCCCCGCTCCCGGGACAGGGTCGACCTACGAGCAGTACTTC
>TRBJ2-3|many|TRBV6-2/TRBV6-3|11|-
CASSWVRTQYF
TGTGCCAGCAGCTGGGTTCGAACGCAGTATTTT
>TRBJ2-3|few|TRBV5-1|18|TRBD1
CASSPQLGPTGRTDTQYF
TGCGCCAGCAGCCCGCAGTTGGGGCCGACAGGGAGAACAGATACGCAGTATTTT
>TRBJ2-7|many|TRBV12-3/TRBV12-4|14|TRBD1
CASRPGTGGYEQYF
TGTGCCAGCAGACCCGGGACAGGGGGCTACGAGCAGTACTTC
>TRBJ2-2|many|TRBV30|13|-
CAWSRLRAGELFF
TGTGCCTGGAGTAGATTGAGAGCCGGGGAGCTGTTTTTT
>TRBJ2-1|many|TRBV12-3/TRBV12-4|14|-
CASSNGAGRNEQFF
TGTGCCAGCAGCAATGGGGCAGGTCGGAATGAGCAGTTCTTC
>TRBJ2-5|-|TRBV20-1|12|-
CIFRGLGETQYF
TGCATTTTCCGGGGGCTTGGGGAGACCCAGTACTTC
>TRBJ2-3|many|TRBV4-3|17|-
CASSQVLRRYSTDTQYF
TGCGCCAGCAGCCAAGTTCTGAGGCGTTATTCGACAGATACGCAGTATTTT
>TRBJ2-3|-|TRBV5-1|17|-
CASSLGQGIDSTDTQYF
TGCGCCAGCAGCTTGGGCCAGGGAATTGATAGCACAGATACGCAGTATTTT
>TRBJ2-1|many|TRBV12-3/TRBV12-4|16|TRBD2
CASSILAGGSSNEQFF
TGTGCCAGCAGTATTCTAGCGGGAGGTAGTTCGAATGAGCAGTTCTTC
>TRBJ2-5|-|TRBV6-5|15|-
CASSYGPMYQETQYF
TGTGCCAGCAGTTACGGGCCCATGTACCAAGAGACCCAGTACTTC
>TRBJ2-7|few|TRBV16|16|TRBD1
CASSPIGTDWLYEQYF
TGTGCCAGCAGCCCAATCGGGACAGACTGGTTATACGAGCAGTACTTC
>TRBJ1-4|-|TRBV19|14|TRBD1
CASSDRVPDEKLFF
TGTGCCAGTAGCGACAGGGTCCCGGATGAAAAACTGTTTTTT
>TRBJ2-4|few|TRBV12-3/TRBV12-4|20|TRBD2
CASSSQRLAGGSGSKNIQYF
TGTGCCAGCAGTTCACAACGACTAGCGGGAGGGTCGGGGTCCAAAAACATTCAGTACTTC
>TRBJ2-7|many|TRBV9|13|-
CASSVAYGDEQYF
TGTGCCAGCAGCGTAGCCTACGGAGACGAGCAGTACTTC
>TRBJ2-7|-|TRBV12-3/TRBV12-4|14|-
CASRRTANSYEQYF
TGTGCCAGCCGAAGGACAGCCAACTCCTACGAGCAGTACTTC
>TRBJ1-4|many|TRBV18|15|-
CASSPRTATNEKLFF
TGCGCCAGCAGCCCTCGGACAGCAACTAATGAAAAACTGTTTTTT
>TRBJ2-1|-|TRBV7-2|13|-
CASSPGPQREQFF
TGTGCCAGCAGCCCGGGACCCCAGAGAGAGCAGTTCTTC
>TRBJ1-5|-|TRBV12-3/TRBV12-4|15|TRBD1
CASSPRDSFNQPQHF
TGTGCCAGCAGTCCGCGGGACAGCTTCAATCAGCCCCAGCATTTT
>TRBJ2-4|few|TRBV7-9|15|TRBD1
CASSLVGTEIHIQYF
TGTGCCAGCAGCTTAGTAGGGACAGAAATCCACATTCAGTACTTC
>TRBJ2-1|-|TRBV12-3/TRBV12-4|17|TRBD2
CASSGGTSGRSIDEQFF
TGTGCCAGCAGTGGGGGGACTAGCGGGAGAAGTATCGATGAGCAGTTCTTC
>TRBJ2-1|few|TRBV7-8|16|TRBD2
CASSLVSLAAYNEQFF
TGTGCCAGCAGCTTAGTAAGCCTAGCGGCATACAATGAGCAGTTCTTC
>TRBJ2-3|few|TRBV20-1|16|TRBD2
CSAATGLAGATDTQYF
TGCAGTGCTGCCACCGGACTAGCGGGAGCGACAGATACGCAGTATTTT
>TRBJ2-3|few|TRBV11-2|16|-
CASSLDTGRWFDTQYF
TGTGCCAGCAGCTTAGATACAGGGCGTTGGTTTGATACGCAGTATTTT
>TRBJ2-2|many|TRBV6-4|15|-
CASSERPESTGELFF
TGTGCCAGCAGTGAACGACCCGAGAGCACCGGGGAGCTGTTTTTT